The 18 T cell receptor beta chains in this list originate from one sample, sequenced in a study of cytomegalovirus exposure and HLA in healthy donors. The PCR used 60 Vbeta and 13 Jbeta primers. Some clones are missing from TCRdb's copy, which holds only in-frame ones; the method was immunoSEQ multiplex PCR. The sample includes some 130,000 clones, 80% of them seen just once. Sequenced sample: PBMCs. Receptor source: a man between 25 and 39 years old in good health and CMV-seronegative.

This clone has only a few counts. The chain links TRBV28 to TRBJ1-2; D is perhaps TRBD1 (5 bases). Deletions cut 2 bases from V and 8 bases from J, with 12 bases between. This CDR3 spans 13 amino acids. Germline CDR1 and CDR2: MDHEN and SYDVKM. The CDR3 DNA reads as TGTGCCAGCAGTTTAGATGCAGGGCCAGGCTACACCTTC. Amino acid sequence: CASSLDAGPGYTF.

This clone was seen a single time. The chain has TRBV27 and TRBJ2-5, with 8 bases fitting TRBD2. Germline trimming cut 5 bases from V and 2 bases from J; bases unmatched to any gene: 19. This CDR3 contains 19 residues. CDR1 and CDR2 from the germline V gene are MNHEY and SMNVEV (reference sequence). CDR3 sequence reads: CASSRRLASKTGRQETQYF. CDR3 nucleotides: TGTGCCAGCAGTCGCAGACTAGCGTCAAAGACCGGTAGGCAAGAGACCCAGTACTTC.

The V and J genes are TRBV7-3 and TRBJ2-3; D ambiguous. The CDR3 has 13 residues. In germline, CDR1 is SGHTA, CDR2 FQGTGA. Trimming took 3 bases from V and 5 from J, leaving 9 bases between them. CDR3 sequence: CASSFIPGDTQYF. CDR3 nucleotides: TGTGCCAGCAGCTTTATCCCAGGAGATACGCAGTATTTT.

For this clone: This sample includes further DNA sequences coding for the same CDR3. This rearrangement joins TRBV5-4 to TRBJ2-7, with D possibly matching TRBD2 (7 bases). CDR1 SGHNT and CDR2 YYREEE come from the germline V gene (reference sequence). This CDR3 region has 15 residues. Between the trimmed V and J ends, which lost 2 bases and 4 bases, there was a span of 16 bases. Here the CDR3 reads CASSLGTGGWYEQYF. CDR3 DNA sequence: TGTGCCAGCAGCTTAGGGACGGGGGGCTGGTACGAGCAGTACTTC.

V gene TRBV2 combines with J gene TRBJ2-7; tentatively, D is TRBD2 (5 bases). Trimming removed 3 bases from V and 3 bases from J, with 9 bases in between. The germline V gene has CDR1 SNHLY and CDR2 FYNNEI. The CDR3 length is 13 residues. The CDR3 nucleotides are TGTGCCAGCAGTGACGGGGTGCGCTACGAGCAGTACTTC. Translating gives CASSDGVRYEQYF.

In DNA form, the CDR3 reads TGTGCCAGTAATCCCAGGGGGGACCGCACCTACAATGAGCAGTTCTTC. This sequence encodes CASNPRGDRTYNEQFF. The chain is built from TRBV19 and TRBJ2-1; maybe TRBD1 (7 bases). CDR1 and CDR2 (germline): LNHDA, SQIVND (reference sequence). The CDR3 has 16 residues. V lost 7 bases to trimming and J lost 2 bases, with 18 bases between them. The whole variable domain, remainder taken from reference TRBV19 and TRBJ2-1, is DGGITQSPKYLFRKEGQNVTLSCEQNLNHDAMYWYRQDPGQGLRLIYYSQIVNDFQKGDIAEGYSVSREKKESFPLTVTSAQKNPTAFYLCASNPRGDRTYNEQFFGPGTRLTVL.

The genes are TRBV28 and TRBJ1-6; 7 bases are a match to TRBD1. Germline lookup yields CDR1 MDHEN and CDR2 SYDVKM. This CDR3 is built from 16 residues. The V gene end was trimmed by 7 bases and the J gene end by 7 bases; junction bases not matched to a gene: 13. The CDR3: CASNIRGGQRNSPLHF. CDR3 bases: TGTGCCAGCAACATCAGAGGGGGACAGCGAAATTCACCCCTCCACTTT.

This chain links TRBV11-2 with TRBJ2-7; no clear D. Trimming took off 0 bases at V and 0 bases at J, with 15 bases between the two ends. This CDR3 comprises 17 residues. CDR1 and CDR2 from the germline V gene are SGHAT and FQNNGV. The CDR3 sequence is CASSLDAIYSSSYEQYF. In DNA form, the CDR3 reads TGTGCCAGCAGCTTAGACGCTATCTACTCGAGCTCCTACGAGCAGTACTTC.

The chain is built from TRBV13 and TRBJ2-7, with 10 bases identical to TRBD1. The CDR3 loop spans 17 amino acids. Germline CDR1 PRHDT, CDR2 FYEKMQ (reference sequence). V lost 0 bases, J lost 2 bases, and 7 bases stayed unmatched. The CDR3 sequence is CASSLGAGTGATYEQYF. CDR3 DNA: TGTGCCAGCAGCTTAGGGGCTGGGACAGGGGCGACCTACGAGCAGTACTTC.

This clone was detected only a few times. The chain combines TRBV6-5 with TRBJ1-2, with 7 bases fitting TRBD1. The CDR3 runs to 15 residues. Germline values: CDR1 MNHEY, CDR2 SVGAGI. J gave up 0 bases and V 2 bases, and 3 bases lay outside the gene matches. The chain's CDR3 is CASSYGTEANYGYTF. In nucleotides, the CDR3 is TGTGCCAGCAGTTACGGGACAGAAGCTAACTATGGCTACACCTTC.

CDR3 DNA: TGTGCCAGCAGTGAACACACAGGGGGCGCATTGGGTGGCTACACCTTC. Translating gives CASSEHTGGALGGYTF. The genes are TRBV6-1 and TRBJ1-2, with 9 bases fitting TRBD1. J gave up 7 bases and V 2 bases, and 11 bases lay outside the gene matches. The germline CDR1 and CDR2 sequences are MNHNS and SASEGT. The CDR3 has 16 residues.

The V and J genes are TRBV27 and TRBJ1-1, with 8 nucleotides matching TRBD1. The CDR3 runs to 15 residues. Looked up from germline, CDR1 is MNHEY and CDR2 is SMNVEV (reference sequence). J lost 3 bases, V lost 5 bases, and 8 bases had no gene match. DNA of the CDR3: TGTGCCAGCAGTACAACTACAGGGGGACACACTGAAGCTTTCTTT. Translating gives CASSTTTGGHTEAFF.

J is TRBJ2-2 and V is TRBV4-3; TRBD2 matches 10 bases. The length of the CDR3 is 16 residues. Germline lookup yields CDR1 LGHNA and CDR2 YSLEER. The V gene end was trimmed by 4 bases and the J gene end by 2 bases; junction bases not matched to a gene: 4. The CDR3 coding sequence is TGCGCCAGCAGCCCAGGACTAGCGGCAAACACCGGGGAGCTGTTTTTT. The encoded protein is CASSPGLAANTGELFF.

The CDR3 region is CASSLDQGPYEQYF. Here the CDR3 DNA reads TGTGCCAGCAGCTTGGATCAGGGGCCCTACGAGCAGTACTTC. The chain carries TRBV5-4 and TRBJ2-7; a weak D match, TRBD1 (6 bases). The CDR3 covers 14 residues. With 0 bases removed from V and 2 bases from J, the gap between germline ends came to 9 bases. The V gene's germline CDR1 is SGHNT and CDR2 YYREEE (reference sequence).

As for this clone: This sample also contains other DNA sequences that code for the same CDR3. V is TRBV11-2 and J is TRBJ2-7; TRBD1 is a possible D gene (5 bases). With 0 bases removed from V and 0 bases from J, the gap between germline ends came to 6 bases. This CDR3 has 14 residues. In germline, CDR1 is SGHAT, CDR2 FQNNGV. CDR3 sequence: CASSLDRGSYEQYF. DNA of the CDR3: TGTGCCAGCAGCTTAGATAGGGGCTCCTACGAGCAGTACTTC.

The rearrangement uses TRBV7-2 and TRBJ2-7; D is ambiguous. Germline CDR1 is SGHTA and CDR2 is FQGNSA. The ends were cut back, 3 bases at V and 5 bases at J, with 17 bases in the middle. The CDR3 extends over 15 amino acids. CDR3 sequence (DNA): TGTGCCAGCAGCTTTCTGTCCGGAGTGCCAAACGAGCAGTACTTC. Translation gives CASSFLSGVPNEQYF.

The rearrangement links TRBV2 to TRBJ1-1; tentatively, D is TRBD1 (5 bases). Germline CDR1 is SNHLY and CDR2 is FYNNEI. The CDR3 consists of 13 residues. V lost 2 bases, J lost 2 bases, and 6 bases lay in between. The CDR3 loop is CASSEQGNTEAFF. Written as DNA, the CDR3 is TGTGCCAGCAGTGAACAGGGCAACACTGAAGCTTTCTTT.

This clone has only a few counts. The rearrangement links TRBV6-5 to TRBJ1-2, with 7 bases lining up with TRBD1. With V trimmed by 2 bases and J by 0 bases, 3 bases remained unmatched. Germline V gene lookup returns CDR1 MNHEY and CDR2 SVGAGI. This CDR3 region has 15 residues. The CDR3 spells CASSYTDRTNYGYTF. The CDR3 DNA reads as TGTGCCAGCAGTTACACGGACAGGACTAACTATGGCTACACCTTC.